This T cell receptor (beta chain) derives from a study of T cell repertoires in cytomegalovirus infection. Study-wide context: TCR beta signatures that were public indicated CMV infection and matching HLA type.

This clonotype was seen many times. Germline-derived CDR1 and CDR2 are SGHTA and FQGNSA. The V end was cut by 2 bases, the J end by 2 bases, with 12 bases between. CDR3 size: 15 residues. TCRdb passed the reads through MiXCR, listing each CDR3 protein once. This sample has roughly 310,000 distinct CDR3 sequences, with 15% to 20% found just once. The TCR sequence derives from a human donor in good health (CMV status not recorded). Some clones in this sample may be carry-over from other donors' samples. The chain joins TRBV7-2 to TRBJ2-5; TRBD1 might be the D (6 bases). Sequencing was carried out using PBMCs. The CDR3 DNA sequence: TGTGCCAGCAGCTTATCGGGGACATCACAAGAGACCCAGTACTTC. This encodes CASSLSGTSQETQYF.